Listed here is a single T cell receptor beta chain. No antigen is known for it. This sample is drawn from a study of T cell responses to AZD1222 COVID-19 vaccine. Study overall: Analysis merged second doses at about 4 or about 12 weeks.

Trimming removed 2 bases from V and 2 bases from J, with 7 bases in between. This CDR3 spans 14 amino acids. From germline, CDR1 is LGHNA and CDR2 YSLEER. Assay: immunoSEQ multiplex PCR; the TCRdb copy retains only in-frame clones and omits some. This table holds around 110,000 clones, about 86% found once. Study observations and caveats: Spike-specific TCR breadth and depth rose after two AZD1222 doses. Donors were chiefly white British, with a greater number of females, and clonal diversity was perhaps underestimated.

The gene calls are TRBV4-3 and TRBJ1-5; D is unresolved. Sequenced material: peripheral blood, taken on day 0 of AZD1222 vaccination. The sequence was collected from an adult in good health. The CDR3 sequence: CASSQSGGNQPQHF. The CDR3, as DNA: TGCGCCAGCAGCCAATCTGGGGGCAATCAGCCCCAGCATTTT.